The 30 T cell receptor beta chains given below trace back to one sample, sequenced in a study of T-cell reconstitution after alpha-beta-depleted transplantation in children. A library of TCRbeta sequences, prepared with unique molecular identifiers, was generated. Via MiXCR, TCRdb re-called the PCR reads, giving one row per CDR3 protein. The sample has 500,000 to 600,000 distinct CDR3 sequences; roughly 27% are singletons. The specimen was PBMCs, collected before TCRalphabeta/CD19-depleted stem cell transplant. The receptors were gathered from a boy under three years old with Wiskott-Aldrich syndrome, due to receive a stem cell transplant.

V is TRBV6-2 or TRBV6-3 and J is TRBJ1-2, with 8 positions matching TRBD1. The junction had 3 bases not matched to a gene; V was cut back by 5 bases and J by 4 bases. The CDR3 covers 13 residues. From germline, CDR1 is MNHEY and CDR2 SVGEGT. This chain's CDR3 is CASSGGQGYGYTF. CDR3 sequence (DNA): TGTGCCAGCAGTGGCGGACAGGGCTATGGCTACACCTTC.

The chain carries TRBV4-2 and TRBJ2-7; perhaps TRBD1 as D (6 bases). The CDR3 sequence is 15 residues long. Germline CDR1 LGHNA, CDR2 YNFKEQ. V was clipped by 1 base and J by 5 bases, with 15 bases between them. The CDR3 region is CASSQGRAGEDEQYF. The CDR3 DNA reads TGTGCCAGCAGCCAAGGTAGGGCAGGGGAAGACGAGCAGTACTTC.

The chain recombines TRBV3-1 with TRBJ2-7; D perhaps matches TRBD1 (6 bases). The CDR3 is 14 amino acids. V was pared by 0 bases and J by 4 bases, with 10 bases between. Germline lookup yields CDR1 LGHDT and CDR2 YNNKEL (reference sequence). This CDR3 is CASSQEDRPYEQYF. In DNA, the CDR3 is TGTGCCAGCAGCCAAGAGGACAGACCATACGAGCAGTACTTC.

This clonotype was picked up a small number of times. This chain connects TRBV3-1 to TRBJ2-3; no definite D call. The CDR3 is made up of 12 amino acids. Germline V gives CDR1 LGHDT, CDR2 YNNKEL (reference sequence). The V and J ends lost 4 bases and 10 bases respectively, with 12 bases between them. The chain's CDR3 is CASSPKSVAQYF. The CDR3 region has the DNA TGTGCCAGCAGCCCGAAGTCCGTTGCGCAGTATTTT.

V gene TRBV12-3 or TRBV12-4 combines with J gene TRBJ2-5; no definite D call. The CDR3 has 15 amino acids. Trimming took 0 bases from V and 1 from J, leaving 9 bases between them. The CDR3 spells CASSLAYRPQETQYF. The CDR3 DNA is TGTGCCAGCAGTTTAGCGTATCGGCCCCAAGAGACCCAGTACTTC.

Here the CDR3 DNA reads TGCGCCAGCAGCTTTACTAGTGTTTCGGGTGAGCAGTTCTTC. As protein: CASSFTSVSGEQFF. The chain joins TRBV5-1 to TRBJ2-1, with D possibly matching TRBD2 (5 bases). CDR1 and CDR2 (germline): SGHRS, YFSETQ. Deletions cut 2 bases from V and 9 bases from J, with 15 bases between. The CDR3 extends over 14 amino acids.

The chain joins TRBV10-3 to TRBJ2-7, with D possibly being TRBD2 (5 bases). The length of the CDR3 is 12 residues. CDR1 is ENHRY, CDR2 SYGVKD, per germline. V was clipped by 8 bases and J by 6 bases, with 14 bases between them. Here the CDR3 reads CAISGESSEQYF. The CDR3 DNA is TGTGCCATCTCCGGGGAGTCAAGCGAGCAGTACTTC.

Only a few counts were recorded for this clonotype. V gene TRBV27 combines with J gene TRBJ2-1; 9 nucleotides align to TRBD2. The CDR3 extends over 16 amino acids. Trimming removed 5 bases from V and 0 bases from J; junction bases left unmatched: 5. Germline V gives CDR1 MNHEY, CDR2 SMNVEV (reference sequence). CDR3 amino acids: CASSQPSGNSYNEQFF. The CDR3, as DNA: TGTGCCAGCAGTCAACCTAGCGGGAACTCCTACAATGAGCAGTTCTTC.

This clonotype came up a few times. The genes are TRBV9 and TRBJ2-5; D is possibly TRBD2 (5 bases). Germline CDR1 is SGDLS and CDR2 is YYNGEE. The CDR3 is made up of 14 amino acids. Trimming pared 3 bases from V and 5 bases from J, leaving 14 bases between. CDR3 sequence reads: CASSERNGKETQYF. In nucleotides, the CDR3 is TGTGCCAGCAGCGAGAGAAACGGGAAGGAGACCCAGTACTTC.

The table lists this clonotype with a few counts. The chain recombines TRBV5-1 with TRBJ2-3, with 9 positions matching TRBD1. Germline values: CDR1 SGHRS, CDR2 YFSETQ. The CDR3 consists of 18 residues. The ends lost 3 bases at V and 2 bases at J; junction bases unmatched: 13. Here the CDR3 reads CASSSNRGPLHYTDTQYF. The CDR3 region has the DNA TGCGCCAGCAGCTCCAACAGGGGGCCACTTCACTACACAGATACGCAGTATTTT. The variable domain in full, with the rest retrieved from reference TRBV5-1 and TRBJ2-3, is KAGVTQTPRYLIKTRGQQVTLSCSPISGHRSVSWYQQTPGQGLQFLFEYFSETQRNKGNFPGRFSGRQFSNSRSEMNVSTLELGDSALYLCASSSNRGPLHYTDTQYFGPGTRLTVL.

The rearrangement joins TRBV20-1 to TRBJ2-1, with 9 bases that match TRBD2. V lost 0 bases, J lost 2 bases, and 8 bases stayed unmatched. This CDR3 has 17 residues. Germline-derived CDR1 and CDR2 are DFQATT and SNEGSKA (reference sequence). The CDR3 region is CSARDPGGGRAYNEQFF. CDR3 bases: TGCAGTGCTAGAGACCCCGGGGGCGGGAGGGCCTACAATGAGCAGTTCTTC.

The chain employs TRBV5-1 and TRBJ2-2; D ambiguous. There are 15 residues in the CDR3. V was shortened by 1 base and J by 2 bases, with 9 bases between the two germline ends. The germline V gene has CDR1 SGHRS and CDR2 YFSETQ. CDR3 region: CASSLSQANTGELFF. The CDR3, as DNA: TGCGCCAGCAGCTTGAGTCAGGCTAACACCGGGGAGCTGTTTTTT.

In this sample, this clonotype turned up a few times. This chain uses TRBV18 with TRBJ2-6; 8 positions agree with TRBD1. V lost 4 bases and J lost 4; bases outside the gene matches: 3. Germline V gene data show CDR1 as KGHSH and CDR2 as LQKENI. The CDR3 consists of 15 residues. The CDR3: CASSRTGKGANVLTF. CDR3 coding DNA: TGTGCCAGCTCACGGACAGGGAAAGGGGCCAACGTCCTGACTTTC.

This clonotype turned up a few times. The gene calls are TRBV25-1 and TRBJ2-5; 8 nucleotides match TRBD2. V lost 3 bases and J lost 4; bases outside the gene matches: 4. Germline V gene lookup returns CDR1 MGHDK and CDR2 SYGVNS. The CDR3 has 14 amino acids. CDR3 region: CASSDPGGGETQYF. The DNA of the CDR3 is TGTGCCAGCAGTGATCCGGGAGGGGGAGAGACCCAGTACTTC.

The chain links TRBV28 to TRBJ2-1, with D possibly TRBD2 on 6 matching bases. The V end was cut by 2 bases, the J end by 4 bases, with 12 bases between. The CDR3 runs to 15 residues. Germline V gives CDR1 MDHEN, CDR2 SYDVKM. CDR3 amino acids: CASSLGRLPYNEQFF. The DNA for the CDR3 is TGTGCCAGCAGTTTAGGGAGGCTACCATACAATGAGCAGTTCTTC.

CDR3 amino acids: CASSLDPRQAFDEQFF. CDR3 sequence (DNA): TGCGCCAGCAGCTTGGATCCGAGACAGGCATTCGATGAGCAGTTCTTC. This chain joins TRBV5-1 and TRBJ2-1; tentative D call: TRBD1 (6 bases). In germline, CDR1 is SGHRS, CDR2 YFSETQ. The CDR3 runs to 16 residues. V was clipped by 0 bases and J by 8 bases, with 18 bases between them. The full variable domain, with the rest looked up from reference TRBV5-1 and TRBJ2-1, is KAGVTQTPRYLIKTRGQQVTLSCSPISGHRSVSWYQQTPGQGLQFLFEYFSETQRNKGNFPGRFSGRQFSNSRSEMNVSTLELGDSALYLCASSLDPRQAFDEQFFGPGTRLTVL.

The chain couples TRBV7-2 to TRBJ2-4; D is undetermined. V gave up 6 bases and J gave up 0 bases, with 9 bases separating them. CDR1 and CDR2 from the germline V gene are SGHTA and FQGNSA. The CDR3 sequence is 14 residues long. For the CDR3, the DNA is TGTGCCAGCAGTTCTCTCCTAGCCAAAAACATTCAGTACTTC. Translating gives CASSSLLAKNIQYF.

This chain connects TRBV5-1 to TRBJ2-7, with 8 bases lining up with TRBD1. The CDR3 spans 15 residues. In germline, CDR1 is SGHRS, CDR2 YFSETQ. V lost 4 bases and J lost 2; bases outside the gene matches: 8. The CDR3 reads CASSPRQGMPYEQYF. CDR3 sequence (DNA): TGCGCCAGCAGCCCCCGACAGGGGATGCCCTACGAGCAGTACTTC. Full variable domain (rest looked up from reference TRBV5-1 and TRBJ2-7): KAGVTQTPRYLIKTRGQQVTLSCSPISGHRSVSWYQQTPGQGLQFLFEYFSETQRNKGNFPGRFSGRQFSNSRSEMNVSTLELGDSALYLCASSPRQGMPYEQYFGPGTRLTVT.

The chain combines TRBV10-3 with TRBJ2-5; D remains ambiguous. The CDR3 has 12 amino acids. In germline, CDR1 is ENHRY, CDR2 SYGVKD. V was cut by 6 bases and J by 5 bases, with 10 bases left in between. The CDR3 reads CAISHNNETQYF. The CDR3 DNA sequence: TGTGCCATCAGCCACAACAACGAGACCCAGTACTTC.

This chain links TRBV5-1 with TRBJ2-3, with 9 nucleotides matching TRBD1. The CDR3 consists of 13 residues. V was pared by 5 bases and J by 4 bases, with 2 bases of the junction left unmatched. CDR1 is SGHRS, CDR2 YFSETQ, per germline. For the CDR3, the DNA is TGCGCCAGCAGGAGGACAGGGGCAGATACGCAGTATTTT. Translated: CASRRTGADTQYF.

DNA for the CDR3: TGTGCCAGCAGCTTAGGGGGGGGACAGGTTCGGGCCCAGTACTTC. Its translation: CASSLGGGQVRAQYF. The V call is TRBV7-2, the J call TRBJ2-5; possible D gene TRBD1, 8 bases. Germline CDR1 and CDR2: SGHTA and FQGNSA. Trimming removed 1 base at V and 9 bases at J, with 18 bases between. The CDR3 is made up of 15 amino acids.

The genes are TRBV10-3 and TRBJ2-1, with 8 bases fitting TRBD2. Losses at the gene ends were 3 bases for V and 5 bases for J; bases not matched to a gene: 6. Germline V gene sequence: CDR1 ENHRY, CDR2 SYGVKD. The CDR3 runs to 15 residues. The CDR3 sequence is CAISDSGLANNEQFF. As DNA, the CDR3 is TGTGCCATCAGTGATTCCGGACTAGCCAACAATGAGCAGTTCTTC.

This chain connects TRBV24-1 to TRBJ2-6; 8 bases match TRBD1. Germline V gene sequence: CDR1 KGHDR, CDR2 SFDVKD. The CDR3 is 18 amino acids. The V and J ends lost 0 bases and 0 bases, in that order; junction bases with no gene match: 3. CDR3 bases: TGTGCCACCAGTGATTTGGACAGGGGCCTCTCTGGGGCCAACGTCCTGACTTTC. This encodes CATSDLDRGLSGANVLTF.

This clonotype was detected only a few times. This chain connects TRBV12-3 or TRBV12-4 to TRBJ2-5, with 10 bases aligning to TRBD2. The CDR3 consists of 20 residues. V trimming: 6 bases; J trimming: 1 base; junction bases outside the gene matches: 20. This CDR3 is CASSPEFRRTSGSLQETQYF. The CDR3 coding sequence is TGTGCCAGCAGCCCCGAGTTCCGTAGGACTAGCGGAAGCCTCCAAGAGACCCAGTACTTC.

The chain has TRBV2 and TRBJ2-2; 8 bases match TRBD1. V lost 7 bases, J lost 0 bases, and 10 bases stayed unmatched. The CDR3 has 17 residues. CDR1 is SNHLY, CDR2 FYNNEI, per germline. The CDR3 reads CASILPGQASNTGELFF. The DNA of the CDR3 is TGTGCCAGCATTTTACCGGGACAGGCCTCGAACACCGGGGAGCTGTTTTTT.

The chain has TRBV11-2 and TRBJ2-1; D possibly matches TRBD1 or TRBD2 (6 bases each). Germline V gene sequence: CDR1 SGHAT, CDR2 FQNNGV. The CDR3 spans 13 residues. V gave up 4 bases and J gave up 10 bases, with 14 bases separating them. CDR3 amino acids: CASSSSGEAEQFF. The CDR3 region has the DNA TGTGCCAGCAGCTCCTCAGGGGAGGCGGAGCAGTTCTTC.

The chain has TRBV2 and TRBJ2-1, with 12 bases identical to TRBD2. V dropped 2 bases and J dropped 8; count of bases not matched to a gene: 7. Germline V gene data show CDR1 as SNHLY and CDR2 as FYNNEI. The CDR3 covers 16 residues. The CDR3 reads CASSESSGRAGYEQFF. The CDR3 region has the DNA TGTGCCAGCAGTGAATCTAGCGGGAGGGCCGGTTATGAGCAGTTCTTC.

The V and J genes are TRBV5-1 and TRBJ2-1, with 9 bases that match TRBD2. The CDR3 extends over 17 amino acids. Germline lookup yields CDR1 SGHRS and CDR2 YFSETQ. Losses at the gene ends were 2 bases for V and 1 base for J; bases not matched to a gene: 7. As DNA, the CDR3 is TGCGCCAGCAGCTTAATTCCTAGCGGGACTTCCTACAATGAGCAGTTCTTC. Translated, it gives CASSLIPSGTSYNEQFF.

V gene TRBV5-1 combines with J gene TRBJ2-1; TRBD2 matches at 8 bases. The germline CDR1 and CDR2 sequences are SGHRS and YFSETQ. V lost 0 bases and J lost 3; bases outside the gene matches: 5. The CDR3 spans 16 residues. The CDR3 here is CASSLEGRGGYNEQFF. CDR3 in DNA: TGCGCCAGCAGCTTGGAGGGTCGGGGGGGCTACAATGAGCAGTTCTTC.

This clonotype was observed a few times. The gene calls are TRBV20-1 and TRBJ2-3, with D possibly being TRBD2 (5 bases). Looked up from germline, CDR1 is DFQATT and CDR2 is SNEGSKA (reference sequence). CDR3 length equals 14 residues. The V end lost 2 bases, the J end lost 6 bases, and 15 bases lay between the germline ends. The chain's CDR3 is CSARRRTPWDTQYF. The CDR3 bases are TGCAGTGCTAGAAGGAGGACCCCCTGGGATACGCAGTATTTT.